Sequencing of this T cell receptor beta chain was carried out in a study of shared clonotypes between healthy human individuals. In the case of this clone: The antigen is not known.

Across several immunoSEQ plates, the genomic DNA of each subset was split evenly. Under the authors' procedure: Quality scores were absent from the junction-only immunoSEQ sequences, so filtering differed. Data came from immunoSEQ multiplex PCR; TCRdb stores just in-frame clones and leaves some out. V, J and clone size reflect that table, while D and trimming were determined from the DNA. The sample carries about 700,000 clones, approximately 74% recorded once. Overall study results and limits: Sequencing of the sorted subsets was shown by rarefaction to be incomplete despite large depth.

This CDR3 region has 15 residues. The germline gives CDR1 SNHLY, CDR2 FYNNEI. V was shortened by 4 bases and J by 2 bases, with 14 bases between the two germline ends. The authors divided CD4+ cells into CD45RA+ naive and CD45RA-negative memory subsets. The receptor was isolated from a woman between 25 and 40 years old in good health. J is TRBJ1-1 and V is TRBV2, with unresolved D. Sample: memory CD4+ T cells sorted from blood. This sample's subset: CD45RA-negative fraction. For the CDR3, the DNA is TGTGCCAGCAGTGCGAGAGGGCAGGTTAACACTGAAGCTTTCTTT. It is translated as CASSARGQVNTEAFF.